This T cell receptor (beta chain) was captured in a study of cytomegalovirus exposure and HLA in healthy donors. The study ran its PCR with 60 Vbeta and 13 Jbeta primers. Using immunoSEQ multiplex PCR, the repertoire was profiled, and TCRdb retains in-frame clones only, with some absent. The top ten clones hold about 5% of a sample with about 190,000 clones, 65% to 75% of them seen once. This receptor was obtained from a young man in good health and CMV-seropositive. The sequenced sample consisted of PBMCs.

The CDR3 DNA reads as TGTGCCAGCAGCGACCGACTAGCGGGGTCTAGAAATGAGCAGTTCTTC. Its translation is CASSDRLAGSRNEQFF. This chain connects TRBV7-2 to TRBJ2-1; TRBD2 agrees at 11 bases. Germline lookup yields CDR1 SGHTA and CDR2 FQGNSA. The CDR3 is 16 residues long. V lost 5 bases, J lost 7 bases, and 10 bases stayed unmatched.